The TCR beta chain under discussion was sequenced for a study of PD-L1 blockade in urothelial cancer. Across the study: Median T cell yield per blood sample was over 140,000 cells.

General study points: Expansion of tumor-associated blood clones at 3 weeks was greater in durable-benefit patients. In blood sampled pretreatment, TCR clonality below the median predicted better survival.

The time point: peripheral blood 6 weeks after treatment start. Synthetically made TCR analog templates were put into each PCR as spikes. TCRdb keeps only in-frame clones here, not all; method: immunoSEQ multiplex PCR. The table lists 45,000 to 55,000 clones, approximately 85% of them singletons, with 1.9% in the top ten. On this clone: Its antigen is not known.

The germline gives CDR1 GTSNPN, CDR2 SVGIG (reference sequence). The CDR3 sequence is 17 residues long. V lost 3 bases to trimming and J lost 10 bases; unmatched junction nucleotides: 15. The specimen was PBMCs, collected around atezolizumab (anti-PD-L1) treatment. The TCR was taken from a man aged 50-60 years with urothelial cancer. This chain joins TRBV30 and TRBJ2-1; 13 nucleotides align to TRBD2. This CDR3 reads CAWSPRTSGRAIREQFF. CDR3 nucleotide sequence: TGTGCCTGGAGCCCAAGAACTAGCGGGAGGGCTATAAGGGAGCAGTTCTTC.